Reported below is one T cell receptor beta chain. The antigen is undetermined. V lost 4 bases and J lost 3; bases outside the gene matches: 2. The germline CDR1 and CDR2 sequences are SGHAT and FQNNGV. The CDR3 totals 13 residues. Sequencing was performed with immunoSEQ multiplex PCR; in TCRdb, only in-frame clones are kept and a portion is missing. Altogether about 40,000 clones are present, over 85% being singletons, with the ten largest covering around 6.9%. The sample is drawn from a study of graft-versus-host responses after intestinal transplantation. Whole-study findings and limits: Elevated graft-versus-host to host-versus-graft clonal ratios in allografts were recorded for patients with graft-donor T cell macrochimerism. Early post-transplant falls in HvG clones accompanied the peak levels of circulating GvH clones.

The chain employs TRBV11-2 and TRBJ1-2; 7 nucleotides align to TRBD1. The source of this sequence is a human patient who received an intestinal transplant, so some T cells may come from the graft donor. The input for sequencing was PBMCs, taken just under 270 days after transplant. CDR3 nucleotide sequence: TGTGCCAGCAGCTCCGGACAGGACTATGGCTACACCTTC. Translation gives CASSSGQDYGYTF.